This T cell receptor (beta chain) was documented in a study of PD-L1 blockade in urothelial cancer. Study conclusions and caveats: By 3 weeks, tumor-associated blood clones had expanded more in durable-benefit patients.

Documented time point: peripheral blood 6 weeks after treatment start. V was shortened by 0 bases and J by 7 bases, with 20 bases between the two germline ends. Germline-derived CDR1 and CDR2 are SGHDT and YYEEEE. The CDR3 consists of 16 residues. As for this clone: No antigen is known for it.

Into every PCR, synthetic TCR analog templates were spiked. Sequencing was performed with immunoSEQ multiplex PCR; in TCRdb, only in-frame clones are kept and a portion is missing. The table records some 40,000 clones, more than 75% of them present only once. V is TRBV5-6 and J is TRBJ2-7; D is perhaps TRBD2 (5 bases). The receptor comes from a man aged 35-49 years with urothelial cancer. Sequencing used PBMCs, obtained around atezolizumab (anti-PD-L1) treatment. The CDR3 sequence: CASSLAIETGTGEQYF. In DNA form, the CDR3 reads TGTGCCAGCAGCTTGGCGATCGAAACGGGTACGGGGGAGCAGTACTTC.